Presented here are 9 T cell receptor beta chains from one specimen sequenced in a study of cytomegalovirus exposure and HLA in healthy donors. The PCR made use of 60 Vbeta and 13 Jbeta primers. Sequencing used immunoSEQ multiplex PCR; TCRdb keeps in-frame clones, though not all of them. The sample has roughly 170,000 clones, about 80% seen once. Sequencing was performed on PBMCs. These receptors were taken from a boy younger than 18 in good health and CMV-seronegative.

The chain uses TRBV9 and TRBJ2-1; 11 bases are a match to TRBD2. There are 18 residues in the CDR3. Trimming removed 3 bases from V and 3 bases from J; junction bases left unmatched: 11. The germline gives CDR1 SGDLS, CDR2 YYNGEE. CDR3 sequence (DNA): TGTGCCAGCAGCGGAAATCCCGGGACTAGCGGATACTACAATGAGCAGTTCTTC. This codes for CASSGNPGTSGYYNEQFF.

The chain employs TRBV27 and TRBJ2-3; perhaps TRBD2 as D (6 bases). Trimming cost V 2 bases and J 1 base, with 13 bases left between them. The germline V gene has CDR1 MNHEY and CDR2 SMNVEV (reference sequence). The CDR3 totals 16 residues. CDR3 bases: TGTGCCAGCAGTTTAGGAGGGGCTCAGGGCACAGATACGCAGTATTTT. Amino acid sequence: CASSLGGAQGTDTQYF.

This chain connects TRBV18 to TRBJ1-3; D is ambiguous. Germline V lookup: CDR1 KGHSH, CDR2 LQKENI. There are 18 residues in the CDR3. Deletions cut 1 base from V and 0 bases from J, with 16 bases between. This chain's CDR3 is CASSPLSGMVSSGNTIYF. The CDR3 DNA follows: TGTGCCAGCTCACCACTGAGTGGTATGGTGAGCTCTGGAAACACCATATATTTT.

V gene TRBV7-2 combines with J gene TRBJ2-3; D is ambiguous. Germline lookup yields CDR1 SGHTA and CDR2 FQGNSA. Trimming left V 2 bases short and J 2 bases short, with 5 bases between. The CDR3 totals 13 residues. The CDR3 nucleotides are TGTGCCAGCAGCTTAAAGCACACAGATACGCAGTATTTT. Amino acids: CASSLKHTDTQYF.

This rearrangement joins TRBV2 to TRBJ1-5; unclear D gene. Germline CDR1 SNHLY, CDR2 FYNNEI. V was trimmed by 3 bases and J by 1 base, leaving 13 bases between them. There are 16 residues in the CDR3. CDR3 DNA: TGTGCCAGCAGTGAGGGCGGGCTAGGAAGCAATCAGCCCCAGCATTTT. It is translated as CASSEGGLGSNQPQHF.

The sample holds one count of this clone. CDR3 loop: CASSGEGEQPQHF. The CDR3 DNA sequence: TGTGCCAGCAGCGGCGAGGGGGAACAGCCCCAGCATTTT. The genes are TRBV9 and TRBJ1-5; possibly TRBD1 for D (6 bases). The CDR3 runs to 13 residues. The V gene's germline CDR1 is SGDLS and CDR2 YYNGEE. V lost 3 bases and J 7 bases, leaving 11 bases between the germline ends. Drawing the rest from reference TRBV9 and TRBJ1-5, the complete variable domain is DSGVTQTPKHLITATGQRVTLRCSPRSGDLSVYWYQQSLDQGLQFLIQYYNGEERAKGNILERFSAQQFPDLHSELNLSSLELGDSALYFCASSGEGEQPQHFGDGTRLSIL.

V gene TRBV6-1 combines with J gene TRBJ2-7; D is perhaps TRBD2 (6 bases). From germline, CDR1 is MNHNS and CDR2 SASEGT. The CDR3 totals 15 residues. V was cut by 2 bases and J by 5 bases, with 16 bases left in between. CDR3 coding DNA: TGTGCCAGCAGTGAATCCGGAGGGTTCTACCACGAGCAGTACTTC. As protein: CASSESGGFYHEQYF.

The table lists this clone with a few counts. The chain employs TRBV2 and TRBJ1-6; TRBD1 matches 7 bases. V lost 1 base to trimming and J lost 10 bases; unmatched junction nucleotides: 10. The CDR3 covers 16 residues. CDR1 and CDR2 from the germline V gene are SNHLY and FYNNEI. In DNA, the CDR3 is TGTGCCAGCAGTGAAGACAGGGGTGGAAGGGAATCACCCCTCCACTTT. It codes for CASSEDRGGRESPLHF.

The V gene is TRBV4-1, the J gene TRBJ1-4; no clear D gene. This CDR3 comprises 15 residues. Per germline, CDR1 MGHRA and CDR2 YSYEKL. V lost 2 bases to trimming and J lost 6 bases, with 13 bases between them. Here the CDR3 reads CASSQSGPLDEKLFF. In DNA form, the CDR3 reads TGCGCCAGCAGCCAAAGCGGGCCCCTAGATGAAAAACTGTTTTTT.